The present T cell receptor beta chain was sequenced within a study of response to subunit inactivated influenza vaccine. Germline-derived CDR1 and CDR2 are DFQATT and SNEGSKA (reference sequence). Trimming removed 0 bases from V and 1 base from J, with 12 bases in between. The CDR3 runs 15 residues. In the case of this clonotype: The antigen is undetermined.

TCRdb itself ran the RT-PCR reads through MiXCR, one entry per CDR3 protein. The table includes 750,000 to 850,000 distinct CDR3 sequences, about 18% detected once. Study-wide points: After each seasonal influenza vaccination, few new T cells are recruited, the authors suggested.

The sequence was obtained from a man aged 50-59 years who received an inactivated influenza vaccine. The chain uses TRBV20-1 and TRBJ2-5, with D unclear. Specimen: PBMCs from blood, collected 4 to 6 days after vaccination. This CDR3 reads CSARDSSATQETQYF. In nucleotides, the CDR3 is TGCAGTGCTAGAGATTCCTCAGCCACCCAAGAGACCCAGTACTTC.